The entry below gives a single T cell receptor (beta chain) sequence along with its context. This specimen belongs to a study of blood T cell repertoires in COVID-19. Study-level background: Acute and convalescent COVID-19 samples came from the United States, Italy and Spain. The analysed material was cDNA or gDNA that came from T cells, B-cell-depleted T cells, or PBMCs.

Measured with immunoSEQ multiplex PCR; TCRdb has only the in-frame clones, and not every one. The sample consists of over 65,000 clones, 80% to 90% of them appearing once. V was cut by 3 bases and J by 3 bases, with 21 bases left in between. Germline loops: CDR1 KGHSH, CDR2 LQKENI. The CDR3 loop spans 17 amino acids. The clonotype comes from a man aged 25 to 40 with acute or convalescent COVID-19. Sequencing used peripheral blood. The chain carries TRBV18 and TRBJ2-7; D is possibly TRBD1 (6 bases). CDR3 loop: CASSPVTVQGLNYEQYF. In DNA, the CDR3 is TGTGCCAGCTCACCTGTGACAGTTCAGGGGCTCAACTACGAGCAGTACTTC.